These T cell receptor beta chains were read from a single sample in a study of blood T cells in healthy people across ages. TCRdb reprocessed the 5' RACE reads via MiXCR and lists one record per CDR3 protein. The repertoire holds some 1.8 million distinct CDR3 sequences, with roughly two fifths as singletons. The sequencing sample was made of blood. These receptors came from a human donor in good health. The CDR3 runs from the conserved cysteine through the conserved F or W. The D gene is left open where the match is weak. Some rows have no size entry. The others give once, few or many, or a class for an expanded clone.

CDR3aa | CDR3nt | v_gene | d_gene | j_gene | abundance
CASSQGLAGGYTDTQYF | TGCGCCAGCAGCCAAGGCCTAGCGGGGGGCTACACAGATACGCAGTATTTT | TRBV4-1 | TRBD2 | TRBJ2-3 | NA
CASSPSQGAGRGYTF | TGTGCCAGCAGTCCCTCACAGGGGGCAGGAAGAGGCTACACCTTC | TRBV12-3/TRBV12-4 | TRBD1 | TRBJ1-2 | NA
CRARDRGPEQYF | TGCAGGGCTAGAGATCGGGGGCCCGAGCAGTACTTC | TRBV20-1 | NA | TRBJ2-7 | NA
CASSHQIYEQYF | TGTGCCAGCAGCCACCAAATTTACGAGCAGTACTTC | TRBV28 | NA | TRBJ2-7 | NA
CASSPKNVGTRHYEQYF | TGTGCCAGCAGCCCAAAGAATGTAGGGACCCGACACTACGAGCAGTACTTC | TRBV7-8 | NA | TRBJ2-7 | NA
CASSLGLRPQETQYF | TGCGCCAGCAGTTTGGGACTCCGGCCCCAAGAGACCCAGTACTTC | TRBV5-1 | NA | TRBJ2-5 | NA
CASSLGTDHNEQFF | TGTGCCAGCAGCTTAGGTACAGACCACAATGAGCAGTTCTTC | TRBV11-3 | NA | TRBJ2-1 | NA
CASSLRFGGENYEQYF | TGCGCCAGCAGCTTGAGGTTTGGAGGGGAAAACTACGAGCAGTACTTC | TRBV5-1 | NA | TRBJ2-7 | NA
CASSLNYKDEQYF | TGTGCCAGCAGCTTAAATTATAAGGACGAGCAGTACTTC | TRBV13 | NA | TRBJ2-7 | NA
CSASGLGVAGPQETQYF | TGCAGTGCTAGCGGATTGGGAGTAGCGGGTCCCCAAGAGACCCAGTACTTC | TRBV20-1 | TRBD2 | TRBJ2-5 | NA
CASSLRLGTDNERFF | TGTGCCAGCAGCTTACGGCTGGGCACTGACAATGAGCGGTTCTTC | TRBV7-3 | NA | TRBJ2-1 | NA
CASSTGTGVGNEQFF | TGTGCCAGCAGTACCGGGACAGGGGTTGGAAATGAGCAGTTCTTC | TRBV12-3/TRBV12-4 | TRBD1 | TRBJ2-1 | few
CASSQDGKGEYEQYF | TGTGCCAGCAGCCAAGACGGAAAGGGGGAATACGAGCAGTACTTC | TRBV7-2 | NA | TRBJ2-7 | few
CASSSGPRTQYF | TGTGCCAGCAGTTCCGGGCCCCGGACCCAGTACTTC | TRBV12-3/TRBV12-4 | NA | TRBJ2-5 | few
CAIRQGQGEDGYTF | TGTGCCATCCGACAGGGGCAGGGAGAGGATGGCTACACCTTC | TRBV12-3/TRBV12-4 | TRBD1 | TRBJ1-2 | few
CSVVGVIGDTEAFF | TGCAGCGTTGTTGGGGTAATCGGAGACACTGAAGCTTTCTTT | TRBV29-1 | NA | TRBJ1-1 | NA
CASSLLAGVYTDTQYF | TGTGCCAGCAGCTTACTAGCGGGGGTCTACACAGATACGCAGTATTTT | TRBV7-9 | TRBD2 | TRBJ2-3 | once
CASSLAYKRPRSQYF | TGCGCCAGCAGCTTGGCCTACAAGCGCCCCAGATCGCAGTATTTT | TRBV5-1 | NA | TRBJ2-3 | few
CASRRTSGLSSYNEQFF | TGCGCCAGCAGACGGACTAGCGGTTTGAGCTCCTACAATGAGCAGTTCTTC | TRBV4-1 | TRBD2 | TRBJ2-1 | few
CASSQSPGAEQFF | TGTGCCAGCAGTCAGAGCCCAGGGGCGGAGCAGTTCTTC | TRBV7-2 | NA | TRBJ2-1 | NA
CSARDRLGHNEQFF | TGCAGTGCTAGAGATAGGTTGGGCCACAATGAGCAGTTCTTC | TRBV20-1 | NA | TRBJ2-1 | NA
CASSYQQVSMNTEAFF | TGTGCCAGCAGTTACCAACAAGTGTCCATGAACACTGAAGCTTTCTTT | TRBV6-6 | NA | TRBJ1-1 | NA
CSAVGTGLNIQYF | TGCAGCGCCGTAGGGACAGGATTAAACATTCAGTACTTC | TRBV29-1 | TRBD1 | TRBJ2-4 | few
CASSPTGPNQPQHF | TGTGCCAGCTCCCCCACAGGGCCCAATCAGCCCCAGCATTTT | TRBV7-2 | NA | TRBJ1-5 | NA
CSVEEPNWGTPKDGYTF | TGCAGCGTTGAAGAGCCAAATTGGGGTACCCCAAAGGATGGCTACACCTTC | TRBV29-1 | NA | TRBJ1-2 | NA
CASSPAIRSTDTQYF | TGTGCCAGCAGCCCGGCCATCCGGAGCACAGATACGCAGTATTTT | TRBV5-6 | NA | TRBJ2-3 | NA
CSVGAGLGFSDEQYF | TGCAGCGTTGGGGCAGGACTAGGGTTCTCGGACGAGCAGTACTTC | TRBV29-1 | TRBD2 | TRBJ2-7 | NA
CATSIEKGTDTQYF | TGTGCCACCAGCATAGAAAAAGGAACAGATACGCAGTATTTT | TRBV15 | NA | TRBJ2-3 | few
CASSTGGASYNEQFF | TGTGCCAGCAGTACCGGGGGGGCCTCCTACAATGAGCAGTTCTTC | TRBV7-2 | TRBD2 | TRBJ2-1 | NA
CASSWGTGTDYGYTF | TGTGCCAGCAGCTGGGGTACCGGGACAGACTATGGCTACACCTTC | TRBV7-9 | TRBD1 | TRBJ1-2 | NA
CASSSTGGYEQYF | TGTGCCAGCAGTTCAACGGGGGGCTACGAGCAGTACTTC | TRBV12-3/TRBV12-4 | TRBD2 | TRBJ2-7 | many
CASTTQSSGTEAFF | TGTGCCAGCACTACACAGTCGTCGGGCACTGAAGCTTTCTTT | TRBV7-2 | NA | TRBJ1-1 | NA
CASSQDFIVRGGNEQFF | TGCGCCAGCAGCCAAGATTTTATAGTGAGGGGGGGCAATGAGCAGTTCTTC | TRBV4-3 | NA | TRBJ2-1 | few
CASLDGAGKETQYF | TGTGCCAGCCTCGACGGGGCAGGGAAAGAGACCCAGTACTTC | TRBV6-6 | NA | TRBJ2-5 | many
CSANRAQYGGADNEQFF | TGCAGTGCTAATCGCGCCCAGTACGGGGGGGCCGACAATGAGCAGTTCTTC | TRBV20-1 | TRBD2 | TRBJ2-1 | few
CASSPWKGTEAFF | TGCGCCAGCAGCCCTTGGAAGGGCACTGAAGCTTTCTTT | TRBV4-3 | NA | TRBJ1-1 | NA
CASSTGTGNNEQYF | TGCGCCAGCAGTACCGGGACAGGGAATAATGAGCAGTACTTC | TRBV5-1 | TRBD1 | TRBJ2-7 | NA
CSATERQAQSQHF | TGCAGTGCTACTGAGAGGCAGGCCCAGTCCCAGCATTTT | TRBV20-1 | NA | TRBJ1-5 | NA
CASSSGPVGANEKLFF | TGTGCCAGCAGCTCCGGACCGGTGGGGGCTAATGAAAAACTGTTTTTT | TRBV7-2 | NA | TRBJ1-4 | NA
CASSQDQGTNYGYTF | TGCGCCAGCAGCCAAGATCAGGGCACTAACTATGGCTACACCTTC | TRBV4-1 | NA | TRBJ1-2 | NA